These T cell receptor beta chains were read from a single sample in a study of OX40 agonist ivuxolimab in advanced cancers. TCRdb's copy holds only in-frame clones and misses some; the assay was immunoSEQ multiplex PCR. Seen here are approximately 47,000 clones, roughly 81% observed once, and the top ten hold about 7.2%. The specimen comprised CD4+ or CD8+ T cells sorted from blood, sampled in a trial of the OX40 agonist ivuxolimab. The source of these receptors is an adult with an advanced solid tumor such as melanoma, head and neck, liver or kidney cancer. Both conserved end residues are part of each CDR3. A D gene is named only where the DNA matches it firmly. Size is stated for part of the rows, as once, few or many counts, or as a class when the clone is expanded.

J gene: TRBJ2-7
V gene: TRBV6-6
D gene: TRBD2
clone size: -
CDR3 DNA: TGTGCCAGCACCATGGGACTAGCGGGAGTCTACGAGCAGTACTTC
CDR3 protein: CASTMGLAGVYEQYF

J gene: TRBJ2-7
V gene: TRBV19
D gene: TRBD2
clone size: -
CDR3 DNA: TGTGCCAGTAGTATAGTGGGGGGGTCCTACGAGCAGTACTTC
CDR3 protein: CASSIVGGSYEQYF

J gene: TRBJ1-6
V gene: TRBV5-1
D gene: -
clone size: -
CDR3 DNA: TGCGCCAGCAGCTTGGCCCAGGATAATTCACCCCTCCACTTT
CDR3 protein: CASSLAQDNSPLHF

J gene: TRBJ2-1
V gene: TRBV5-1
D gene: -
clone size: -
CDR3 DNA: TGCGCCAGCAGCGCAGACGGTGTGGGGGAACAGCAGTTCTTC
CDR3 protein: CASSADGVGEQQFF

J gene: TRBJ2-7
V gene: TRBV27
D gene: TRBD1
clone size: -
CDR3 DNA: TGTGCCAGCAGAGTGCAGGGGGCAGGGGAGCAGTACTTC
CDR3 protein: CASRVQGAGEQYF

J gene: TRBJ1-2
V gene: TRBV10-3
D gene: -
clone size: -
CDR3 DNA: TGTGCCATCAGTGATGGGCAGGGGTATGGCTACACCTTC
CDR3 protein: CAISDGQGYGYTF

J gene: TRBJ2-6
V gene: TRBV4-1
D gene: TRBD1
clone size: -
CDR3 DNA: TGCGCCAGCAGCCAAGAGGGCAGGGGGCAGTCTGGGGCCAACGTCCTGACTTTC
CDR3 protein: CASSQEGRGQSGANVLTF

J gene: TRBJ2-2
V gene: TRBV6-6
D gene: -
clone size: once
CDR3 DNA: TGTGCCAGCAGTCCCGGAGCCTTAACCGGGGAGCTGTTTTTT
CDR3 protein: CASSPGALTGELFF

J gene: TRBJ2-7
V gene: TRBV27
D gene: -
clone size: -
CDR3 DNA: TGTGCCAGCAGTTTAAGAAGGGGGAGTCAAGACGAGCAGTACTTC
CDR3 protein: CASSLRRGSQDEQYF

J gene: TRBJ2-3
V gene: TRBV6-1
D gene: -
clone size: -
CDR3 DNA: TGTGCCAGCAGTGACATAAAAGATACGCAGTATTTT
CDR3 protein: CASSDIKDTQYF

J gene: TRBJ2-7
V gene: TRBV7-8
D gene: TRBD2
clone size: -
CDR3 DNA: TGTGCCAGCAGCACACCGATAGCGGGAGAGAAGGGGCAGTACTTC
CDR3 protein: CASSTPIAGEKGQYF

J gene: TRBJ1-6
V gene: TRBV13
D gene: -
clone size: -
CDR3 DNA: TGTGCCAGCAGCTTAGGCCCGGGCATCGGGAATTCACCCCTCCACTTT
CDR3 protein: CASSLGPGIGNSPLHF

J gene: TRBJ2-7
V gene: TRBV14
D gene: TRBD1
clone size: -
CDR3 DNA: TGTGCCAGCAGCCAGGGGACAGGGTATTCCTACGAGCAGTACTTC
CDR3 protein: CASSQGTGYSYEQYF

J gene: TRBJ1-1
V gene: TRBV5-6
D gene: -
clone size: -
CDR3 DNA: TGTGCCAGCAGCTTGGCCTTAAAGGTGAATGAGGCTTTCTTT
CDR3 protein: CASSLALKVNEAFF

J gene: TRBJ2-4
V gene: TRBV6-5
D gene: TRBD2
clone size: few
CDR3 DNA: TGTGCCAGCAGTTACTCGGGCAGGGAGGGGTACATTCAGTACTTC
CDR3 protein: CASSYSGREGYIQYF

J gene: TRBJ2-7
V gene: TRBV4-3
D gene: TRBD1
clone size: few
CDR3 DNA: TGCGCCAGCAGCCAGACCGGGACAGGGGCCGAGCAGTACTTC
CDR3 protein: CASSQTGTGAEQYF

J gene: TRBJ2-4
V gene: TRBV27
D gene: TRBD1
clone size: medium-sized
CDR3 DNA: TGTGCCAGCAGCCTTACGGGACAGGGCGTCAAAAACATTCAGTACTTC
CDR3 protein: CASSLTGQGVKNIQYF

J gene: TRBJ2-7
V gene: TRBV7-2
D gene: -
clone size: -
CDR3 DNA: TGTGCCAGCAACTCGCTAGAGCCCCCCGGGTTCATGGAGCAGTACTTC
CDR3 protein: CASNSLEPPGFMEQYF

J gene: TRBJ1-2
V gene: TRBV6-1
D gene: -
clone size: many
CDR3 DNA: TGTGCCAGCACCACCGAACCACAGGGTTACTATGGCTACACCTTC
CDR3 protein: CASTTEPQGYYGYTF

J gene: TRBJ2-2
V gene: TRBV4-1
D gene: -
clone size: -
CDR3 DNA: TGCGCCAGCAGCCAAAGCTGGGCGAACGGGGAGCTGTTTTTT
CDR3 protein: CASSQSWANGELFF

J gene: TRBJ2-7
V gene: TRBV19
D gene: TRBD1
clone size: -
CDR3 DNA: TGTGCCAGTAGTCCTATAACAGGGGGCGGACACTACGAGCAGTACTTC
CDR3 protein: CASSPITGGGHYEQYF

J gene: TRBJ1-5
V gene: TRBV29-1
D gene: -
clone size: -
CDR3 DNA: TGCAGCGTTGAAAGCGCGGATAGCAATCAGCCCCAGCATTTT
CDR3 protein: CSVESADSNQPQHF

J gene: TRBJ2-6
V gene: TRBV7-8
D gene: TRBD1
clone size: -
CDR3 DNA: TGTGCCAGCAGCCCCGGGACAGGGAGCTCTGGGGCCAACGTCCTGACTTTC
CDR3 protein: CASSPGTGSSGANVLTF

J gene: TRBJ2-7
V gene: TRBV6-1
D gene: -
clone size: once
CDR3 DNA: TGTGCCAGCAGTATTATGAGGGAGCCCGACGAGCAGTACTTC
CDR3 protein: CASSIMREPDEQYF

J gene: TRBJ2-7
V gene: TRBV4-3
D gene: -
clone size: -
CDR3 DNA: TGCGCCAGCAGCCAAGATGTAATGGGTTACGAGCAGTACTTC
CDR3 protein: CASSQDVMGYEQYF

J gene: TRBJ2-5
V gene: TRBV5-4
D gene: -
clone size: -
CDR3 DNA: TGTGCCAGCAGCTTGGGGGGGCGTAGTGAGGCAGAGACCCAGTACTTC
CDR3 protein: CASSLGGRSEAETQYF